These 14 T cell receptor beta chains originate from one sample sequenced in a study of tumor-infiltrating lymphocytes in oesophageal squamous cell carcinoma. TCRdb ran MiXCR on the PCR reads and lists one entry per CDR3 protein. The sample lists about 23,000 distinct CDR3 sequences; more than 35% were seen once. Input material: esophageal tumor tissue. The receptors stem from a male donor with esophageal squamous cell carcinoma.

As for this clonotype: Relative to the germline gene, one junction end is altered; a read error may explain this. This chain joins TRBV7-3 and TRBJ2-1, with a possible D match to TRBD2 (6 bases). Germline CDR1 is SGHTA and CDR2 is FQGTGA. The CDR3 has 16 amino acids. In DNA form, the CDR3 reads TGTGCCAGCAGCCCGGGGGACGTCAGGCCCTACGATGAGCAGTTCTTC. Protein: CASSPGDVRPYDEQFF. The full variable domain, completed using reference TRBV7-3 and TRBJ2-1, is GAGVSQTPSNKVTEKGKYVELRCDPISGHTALYWYRQSLGQGPEFLIYFQGTGAADDSGLPNDRFFAVRPEGSVSTLKIQRTERGDSAVYLCASSPGDVRPYDEQFFGPGTRLTVL.

This clonotype occurred a few times. The chain employs TRBV24-1 and TRBJ2-5; 9 bases agree with TRBD1. Germline lookup yields CDR1 KGHDR and CDR2 SFDVKD. This CDR3 has 17 amino acids. With 3 bases clipped from V and 6 bases from J, the junction kept 13 bases outside the gene matches. The chain's CDR3 is CATSDPNPGTGHKTQYF. For the CDR3, the DNA is TGTGCCACCAGTGATCCGAACCCCGGGACAGGGCATAAGACCCAGTACTTC.

This clonotype was counted between two and nine times. V is TRBV7-8 and J is TRBJ2-1; possible D gene TRBD2, 6 bases. CDR1 is SGHVS and CDR2 is FQNEAQ in the germline V gene. V was pared by 5 bases and J by 10 bases, with 15 bases between. This CDR3 region has 13 residues. In nucleotides, the CDR3 is TGTGCCAGCAGCAGCAGGGAGGAAAGCGAGCAGTTCTTC. This encodes CASSSREESEQFF.

This chain connects TRBV12-3 or TRBV12-4 to TRBJ2-7, with 8 bases that match TRBD1. The J call is uncertain, as TRBJ1-1 better fits the DNA end. CDR3 length: 15 amino acids. This CDR3 reads CASTNRQGSTTEAFF. DNA of the CDR3: TGTGCCAGCACCAACCGACAGGGGAGTACCACTGAAGCTTTCTTT.

In its sample, this clonotype was seen a few times. J is TRBJ2-1 and V is TRBV2; D is possibly TRBD1 (5 bases). Trimming took 0 bases from V and 8 from J, leaving 14 bases between them. This CDR3 spans 15 amino acids. Looked up from germline, CDR1 is SNHLY and CDR2 is FYNNEI. This chain's CDR3 is CASSEAGQGWYEQFF. CDR3 bases: TGTGCCAGCAGTGAAGCGGGCCAGGGTTGGTATGAGCAGTTCTTC.

This clonotype is labeled medium-sized. This rearrangement joins TRBV5-8 to TRBJ2-5; TRBD2 aligns across 7 bases. Germline CDR1 and CDR2: SGHTS and YDEGEE. With V trimmed by 2 bases and J by 2 bases, 9 bases remained unmatched. This CDR3 contains 16 residues. The chain's CDR3 is CASSLGSSGSQETQYF. The CDR3 DNA is TGTGCCAGCAGCTTAGGGAGTAGCGGGTCTCAAGAGACCCAGTACTTC.

This clonotype was observed at least ten times. Being one base from a much bigger clone, this may be a read error. This chain links TRBV7-9 with TRBJ2-7; 10 bases are shared with TRBD1. Germline CDR1 reads SEHNR; CDR2 reads FQNEAQ (reference sequence). V lost 2 bases, J lost 7 bases, and 8 bases stayed unmatched. The CDR3 sequence is 15 residues long. The CDR3 DNA sequence: TGTGCCAGCAGCTTAAGGGACAGGGGCCACAATGAGCAGTACTTC. Amino acid sequence: CASSLRDRGHNEQYF.

This clonotype has ten or more counts. This chain uses TRBV10-1 with TRBJ2-5; 8 bases match TRBD1. V gave up 4 bases and J gave up 6 bases; unmatched junction bases: 16. Germline values: CDR1 WNHNN, CDR2 SYGVQD (reference sequence). The CDR3 covers 17 residues. This CDR3 is CASSGELGQVAWKTQYF. CDR3 sequence (DNA): TGCGCCAGCAGTGGGGAATTGGGACAGGTAGCGTGGAAGACCCAGTACTTC.

In regard to this clonotype: This may arise from a read error, as a much more abundant clone is one base away. The final CDR3 position lacks the conserved phenylalanine or tryptophan, pointing to a likely read error. The limits of the CDR3 on the DNA are not certain, so only TCRdb's listed CDR3 is given. V and J are TRBV6-8 and TRBJ2-1; the DNA was not used to check the table's D call, TRBD1. Germline CDR1 and CDR2: MNHGY and SAAAGT. The CDR3 totals 11 residues, both ends included. The CDR3 reads CWGNGIRDQDI.

This clonotype was observed many times. The genes are TRBV18 and TRBJ1-1; 7 bases line up with TRBD1. Germline loops: CDR1 KGHSH, CDR2 LQKENI. Trimming took 5 bases from V and 1 from J; bases not matched to a gene: 13. The CDR3 runs 17 residues. The CDR3 protein is CASSSVPLDRPNTEAFF. The CDR3 DNA follows: TGTGCCAGCTCATCTGTACCTCTGGACAGGCCGAACACTGAAGCTTTCTTT.

The V gene is TRBV18, the J gene TRBJ1-1, with a tentative D call TRBD1 (5 bases). With 6 bases removed from V and 1 base from J, the gap between germline ends came to 12 bases. From germline, CDR1 is KGHSH and CDR2 LQKENI. There are 14 residues in the CDR3. In nucleotides, the CDR3 is TGTGCCAGCTCCCGGGGGGGGGAGAACACTGAAGCTTTCTTT. It translates to CASSRGGENTEAFF.

This chain connects TRBV6-2 or TRBV6-3 to TRBJ1-1; tentative D call: TRBD1 (6 bases). This CDR3 contains 13 residues. V was pared by 6 bases and J by 2 bases, with 10 bases between. The germline gives CDR1 MNHEY, CDR2 SVGEGT. The CDR3 sequence: CASSRTENTEAFF. In DNA form, the CDR3 reads TGTGCCAGCAGCCGGACAGAAAACACTGAAGCTTTCTTT.

The CDR3 reads CASSHPRGLAGGYTQYF. The CDR3 DNA is TGTGCCAGCAGCCATCCCAGAGGACTAGCGGGAGGGTATACGCAGTATTTT. The chain uses TRBV28 and TRBJ2-3; 15 bases agree with TRBD2. The CDR3 is made up of 17 amino acids. Looked up from germline, CDR1 is MDHEN and CDR2 is SYDVKM. V shed 6 bases and J 7 bases; nucleotides not matched to a gene: 11.

In the case of this clonotype: This likely comes from a read error, as the CDR3 has no conserved phenylalanine or tryptophan at its end. The limits of the CDR3 on the DNA are not certain, so only TCRdb's listed CDR3 is given. V gene TRBV6-4 combines with J gene TRBJ2-7; the D call in the table, TRBD1, was not verified against the DNA. Per germline, CDR1 MRHNA and CDR2 SNTAGT. The CDR3 is 17 residues long, counting both termini. CDR3 sequence reads: CASSDWDTSSNEQYFGS.